This T cell receptor beta chain was retrieved from a study of regulatory T cells in long-lasting Graves disease. Broader study findings: TRBV28, TRBJ1-2 and TRBJ2-5 were segments that persistent disease favored.

V gave up 3 bases and J gave up 3 bases, with 11 bases separating them. The CDR3 is made up of 15 amino acids. Per germline, CDR1 LGHDT and CDR2 YNNKEL (reference sequence). Described time point: persistent/refractory GD, antithyroid drugs over 5 years with positive TRAb. Researchers made the TCR library from RNA that was extracted from PBMCs. Library construction for TCR beta used iRepertoire HTBI primers and Arm-PCR of CDR3 regions. TCRdb itself ran the multiplex PCR reads through MiXCR, one entry per CDR3 protein. The data hold 350,000 to 500,000 distinct CDR3 sequences, with 21% observed a single time. A few counts support this clonotype. Its matching antigen is unknown.

This TCR came from a female donor with Graves disease. Sequenced material: peripheral blood mononuclear cells (PBMCs), taken when the disease was refractory, from a patient treated with antithyroid drugs. The rearrangement joins TRBV3-1 to TRBJ1-4; D possibly corresponds to TRBD1 (6 bases). This chain's CDR3 is CASSHSGAANEKLFF. The CDR3 coding sequence is TGTGCCAGCAGCCATTCGGGGGCAGCTAATGAAAAACTGTTTTTT.